The rows below give T cell receptor beta chains drawn from one sample of a study of patients and donors after allogeneic stem cell transplantation. Via MiXCR, TCRdb re-called the RT-PCR reads, giving one row per CDR3 protein. The sample records approximately 200,000 distinct CDR3 sequences, 35% to 45% being singletons. The sequenced sample consisted of blood, either unsorted or a sorted T cell fraction (not recorded which). The receptors come from a human donor who was either an allogeneic HSCT recipient or a stem cell or donor lymphocyte infusion donor (not recorded which). It is not recorded whose cells these are; they may come from a transplant donor. The CDR3 runs from the conserved cysteine through the conserved F or W. Fields, in order: J gene, V gene, clone size, D gene, CDR3 protein, CDR3 DNA. A D gene is named only where the DNA matches it firmly. Expanded clones are given a class, and other clones once, few, many or no size at all.

TRBJ2-1 TRBV11-2 few . CASRGLKGDNEQFF TGTGCCAGCAGGGGACTAAAGGGGGACAATGAGCAGTTCTTC
TRBJ2-3 TRBV7-8 . TRBD2 CASSLVFGLAGVTQYF TGTGCCAGCAGCTTAGTGTTTGGACTAGCGGGGGTTACGCAGTATTTT
TRBJ1-5 TRBV7-7 few . CASSLDKMGDGSNQPQHF TGTGCCAGCAGCCTTGATAAGATGGGGGACGGGAGCAATCAGCCCCAGCATTTT
TRBJ2-7 TRBV4-3 . TRBD1 CASSQDWQGAYEQYF TGCGCCAGCAGCCAAGACTGGCAGGGGGCTTACGAGCAGTACTTC
TRBJ2-1 TRBV28 . . CASTVDNYNEQFF TGTGCCAGCACGGTAGATAACTACAATGAGCAGTTCTTC
TRBJ1-1 TRBV7-9 . . CASTSAANTEAFF TGTGCCAGCACCTCAGCGGCGAACACTGAAGCTTTCTTT
TRBJ1-1 TRBV7-2 . . CASSRDAFTEAFF TGTGCCAGCAGCCGTGACGCGTTCACTGAAGCTTTCTTT
TRBJ1-5 TRBV5-8 few . CASSSARYSNQPQHF TGTGCCAGCAGCTCGGCGAGGTATAGCAATCAGCCCCAGCATTTT
TRBJ2-3 TRBV12-3/TRBV12-4 . . CASLGFKDTQYF TGTGCCAGCTTGGGGTTCAAGGATACGCAGTATTTT
TRBJ2-3 TRBV27 . . CASSLLGRRDTQYF TGTGCCAGCAGTTTATTAGGCAGGCGGGATACGCAGTATTTT
TRBJ1-2 TRBV20-1 . . CSAAVGYTF TGCAGTGCCGCAGTCGGCTACACCTTC
TRBJ1-4 TRBV20-1 . . CSARGDSFNEKLFF TGCAGTGCTAGAGGCGACAGCTTCAATGAAAAACTGTTTTTT
TRBJ1-2 TRBV6-1 . . CASSEKPTGPGDGYTF TGTGCCAGCAGTGAAAAACCGACAGGCCCGGGTGATGGCTACACCTTC
TRBJ1-1 TRBV19 few . CASSTLRTDMNTEAFF TGTGCCAGTAGTACCCTACGGACAGACATGAACACTGAAGCTTTCTTT
TRBJ2-7 TRBV5-1 . TRBD1 CASSQGQDADEQYF TGCGCCAGCAGCCAGGGACAGGACGCTGACGAGCAGTACTTC
TRBJ1-6 TRBV3-1 many . CASSARSSSSPLHF TGTGCCAGCAGCGCCCGATCTAGTTCGTCACCCCTCCACTTT
TRBJ1-4 TRBV5-1 . . CASSLYGIGEKLFF TGCGCCAGCAGCTTGTATGGCATAGGGGAAAAACTGTTTTTT
TRBJ2-5 TRBV20-1 . . CSASQGRKETQYF TGCAGTGCTTCACAGGGGAGGAAAGAGACCCAGTACTTC
TRBJ1-2 TRBV24-1 . . CATSDLWGRGYTF TGTGCCACCAGTGATCTCTGGGGACGCGGCTACACCTTC
TRBJ2-3 TRBV7-2 . . CASSQRQVTDTQYF TGTGCCAGCAGCCAAAGACAGGTGACCGATACGCAGTATTTT
TRBJ1-2 TRBV6-1 few TRBD1 CASSPDRAKIYGYTF TGTGCCAGCAGCCCAGACAGGGCAAAGATCTATGGCTACACCTTC
TRBJ1-5 TRBV4-2 . TRBD1 CASSQQTGNNQPQHF TGTGCCAGCAGCCAACAGACAGGGAACAATCAGCCCCAGCATTTT
TRBJ2-2 TRBV7-8 . . CASSSRTGELFF TGTGCCAGCAGCTCTAGGACCGGGGAGCTGTTTTTT
TRBJ1-6 TRBV7-2 once . CASSLVMVSPLHF TGTGCCAGCAGCTTAGTAATGGTTTCACCCCTCCACTTT
TRBJ1-6 TRBV7-3 . . CASSLSSGSPLHF TGTGCCAGCAGCTTAAGTTCGGGATCACCCCTCCACTTT
TRBJ2-1 TRBV7-8 . . CASSLGLRPGEQFF TGTGCCAGCAGCTTAGGCTTGCGACCCGGTGAGCAGTTCTTC
TRBJ1-4 TRBV5-1 few TRBD1 CASSLGTGGNEKLFF TGCGCCAGCAGCCTCGGGACAGGGGGCAATGAAAAACTGTTTTTT
TRBJ2-3 TRBV4-3 . TRBD2 CASSQDLPSGEPAWRDTQYF TGCGCCAGCAGCCAAGATCTACCCAGCGGGGAACCCGCTTGGAGAGATACGCAGTATTTT
TRBJ1-1 TRBV7-8 few . CASSEVRARAKAFF TGTGCCAGCAGCGAAGTACGGGCCAGGGCGAAAGCTTTCTTT
TRBJ1-1 TRBV5-8 few . CASVGRGALNTEAFF TGTGCCAGCGTGGGAAGGGGGGCTCTGAACACTGAAGCTTTCTTT
TRBJ2-1 TRBV29-1 . TRBD2 CSVEGGLSLGSYNEQFF TGCAGCGTTGAAGGGGGACTATCCCTTGGGTCCTACAATGAGCAGTTCTTC
TRBJ1-2 TRBV15 few TRBD1 CATSRDRGYGGYTF TGTGCCACCAGCAGAGACAGGGGGTACGGTGGCTACACCTTC
TRBJ1-2 TRBV4-2 . . CASSPAVANYGYTF TGTGCCAGCAGCCCGGCGGTAGCTAACTATGGCTACACCTTC
TRBJ2-5 TRBV1 . . CTSSHHLAGQETQYF TGCACCAGCAGCCACCACCTAGCGGGGCAAGAGACCCAGTACTTC
TRBJ2-7 TRBV6-2/TRBV6-3 . TRBD2 CASSGTSGAYEQYF TGTGCCAGCAGTGGGACTAGCGGTGCCTACGAGCAGTACTTC
TRBJ1-2 TRBV3-1 few . CASTPDRSTYGYTF TGTGCCAGCACGCCGGACAGATCCACATATGGCTACACCTTC
TRBJ1-5 TRBV24-1 . . CATSANSNQPQHF TGTGCCACCAGTGCTAATAGCAATCAGCCCCAGCATTTT
TRBJ1-5 TRBV5-6 few . CASSLGGRKGNQPQHF TGTGCCAGCAGCTTGGGTGGGCGGAAGGGCAATCAGCCCCAGCATTTT
TRBJ1-1 TRBV18 few . CASSPWRGEAFF TGTGCCAGCTCCCCCTGGCGGGGTGAAGCTTTCTTT
TRBJ1-4 TRBV15 few TRBD1 CATSRDIDRDEKLFF TGTGCCACCAGCAGAGATATCGACAGGGATGAAAAACTGTTTTTT
TRBJ2-2 TRBV3-1 . . CASSNPRGANTGELFF TGTGCCAGCAGCAACCCCAGGGGCGCGAACACCGGGGAGCTGTTTTTT
TRBJ1-6 TRBV18 . TRBD1 CASSPTGGDNSPLHF TGTGCCAGCTCACCAACAGGGGGGGATAATTCACCCCTCCACTTT
TRBJ1-1 TRBV28 . . CASSLIPGSTEAFF TGTGCCAGCAGTTTAATCCCAGGGAGCACTGAAGCTTTCTTT
TRBJ1-2 TRBV29-1 . TRBD1 CSVEDIVRGLGYGYTF TGCAGCGTTGAAGATATTGTAAGGGGGCTGGGCTATGGCTACACCTTC
TRBJ1-4 TRBV2 . . CASNINEKLFF TGTGCCAGCAATATTAATGAAAAACTGTTTTTT
TRBJ1-1 TRBV2 . . CASSHRITNTEAFF TGTGCCAGCAGTCATCGCATTACGAACACTGAAGCTTTCTTT